The rows below give T cell receptor beta chains drawn from one sample of a study of CD8+ T cells in alopecia areata. Data came from immunoSEQ multiplex PCR; TCRdb stores just in-frame clones and leaves some out. The sample lists just over 150,000 clones; just over 65% were seen once. Source: CD4+ T cells sorted from blood, taken at week 4, from a patient treated with tofacitinib. All receptors derive from a human donor with alopecia areata. The CDR3 runs from the conserved cysteine through the conserved F or W. A D gene is named only where the DNA matches it firmly. The size entry is marked missing in some rows and otherwise reads once, few, many or a size class.

V,J,size,D,DNA,CDR3
TRBV18,TRBJ2-5,NA,NA,TGTGCCAGCTCACCACCGAGGGGGCGCGGGGGCCTACAAGAGACCCAGTACTTC,CASSPPRGRGGLQETQYF
TRBV29-1,TRBJ2-4,NA,NA,TGCAGCGTTGAGGGGGTTGCCAAAAACATTCAGTACTTC,CSVEGVAKNIQYF
TRBV7-2,TRBJ2-2,NA,NA,TGTGCCAGCAGCTTACGGGGTGGAGTGAACACCGGGGAGCTGTTTTTT,CASSLRGGVNTGELFF
TRBV29-1,TRBJ2-5,few,NA,TGTTTCTTCCGGGTTTACCAAGAGACCCAGTACTTC,CFFRVYQETQYF
TRBV30,TRBJ1-2,NA,NA,TGTGCCTGGAGTGGGGCGCCCTATGGCTACACCTTC,CAWSGAPYGYTF
TRBV10-3,TRBJ1-1,NA,NA,TGTGCCATCAGTGGGGTTGACCGAGACACTGAAGCTTTCTTT,CAISGVDRDTEAFF
TRBV29-1,TRBJ2-6,NA,NA,TGCAGCGTTGCTCCGAACTCTGGGGCCAACGTCCTGACTTTC,CSVAPNSGANVLTF
TRBV7-2,TRBJ2-5,NA,TRBD1,TGTGCCAGCAGCTCCCAACCGACAGGGGAAGAGACCCAGTACTTC,CASSSQPTGEETQYF
TRBV7-8,TRBJ2-5,once,NA,TGTGCCAGCAGCTTAAAAACGGGGACCCAGTACTTC,CASSLKTGTQYF
TRBV5-1,TRBJ2-7,NA,NA,TGCGCCAGCAGAGGGTCCCGGGCGCACGAGCAGTACTTC,CASRGSRAHEQYF
TRBV29-1,TRBJ2-3,few,NA,TGCAGCGCACAAGGAGGAATCACCGATACGCAGTATTTT,CSAQGGITDTQYF
TRBV6-5,TRBJ1-5,NA,TRBD1,TGTGCCAGCAGCTCCGGGACAGGGAACAATCAGCCCCAGCATTTT,CASSSGTGNNQPQHF
TRBV27,TRBJ2-3,NA,NA,TGTGCCAGCAGTCTGGGACGGGTTAGCACAGATACGCAGTATTTT,CASSLGRVSTDTQYF
TRBV30,TRBJ2-7,NA,TRBD1,TGTGCCTGGAGTTCTGACAGGGACGAGCAGTACTTC,CAWSSDRDEQYF
TRBV5-1,TRBJ1-1,NA,NA,TGCGCCAGCAGCTTGGCCCTGAACACTGAAGCTTTCTTT,CASSLALNTEAFF
TRBV4-2,TRBJ1-5,NA,NA,TGTGCCAGCAGCCAAGTCAGGGGAAGGGGGCCCCAGCATTTT,CASSQVRGRGPQHF
TRBV4-2,TRBJ2-3,NA,TRBD1,TGTGCCAGCAGCCAAGATATTCCAGGACAGGGGAGGGATACGCAGTATTTT,CASSQDIPGQGRDTQYF
TRBV7-2,TRBJ2-1,NA,TRBD2,TGTGCCAGCAGCCCTGGGACTAGCGGATACAATGAGCAGTTCTTC,CASSPGTSGYNEQFF
TRBV5-6,TRBJ2-7,few,TRBD1,TGTGCCAGCAGCTTGTGGGGGGCAGGGACAGGTAAAAGTTACGAGCAGTACTTC,CASSLWGAGTGKSYEQYF
TRBV29-1,TRBJ1-4,NA,NA,TGCAGCGCTGAAGGAGGGGGAGGGGAAAAACTGTTTTTT,CSAEGGGGEKLFF
TRBV5-4,TRBJ2-5,NA,TRBD1,TGTGCCAGCAGCCCCCGGCAGGGGACAGTTGAGACCCAGTACTTC,CASSPRQGTVETQYF
TRBV7-2,TRBJ2-7,NA,NA,TGTGCCAGCAGCCCCACCCATGGGGAGCAGTACTTC,CASSPTHGEQYF
TRBV19,TRBJ2-7,NA,NA,TGTGCCAGTAGTATATTCGGGAAGCGGGAGCAGTACTTC,CASSIFGKREQYF
TRBV4-2,TRBJ1-2,once,NA,TGTGCCAGCAGCCAAGATCTGCACGGCTACACCTTC,CASSQDLHGYTF
TRBV29-1,TRBJ1-1,NA,TRBD1,TGCAGCGTACGGACAGGGGAAGCTTTCTTT,CSVRTGEAFF
TRBV30,TRBJ1-2,NA,NA,TGTGCCTGGAACCACCAGGTGGGTGGCTACACCTTC,CAWNHQVGGYTF
TRBV30,TRBJ2-2,NA,TRBD1,TGTGCCTGGAGGCGACAGGGGGCCGGGGAGCTGTTTTTT,CAWRRQGAGELFF
TRBV25-1,TRBJ2-5,NA,TRBD1,TGTGCCCGAGACAGGGAAGGGGAGACCCAGTACTTC,CARDREGETQYF
TRBV30,TRBJ1-2,NA,NA,TGTGCCTGGAGTGTACCTGGAGGGCACAACTATGGCTACACCTTC,CAWSVPGGHNYGYTF
TRBV30,TRBJ1-5,NA,TRBD1,TGTGCCTGGAATAAGGGACAGGGGGAAGGGCCCCAGCATTTT,CAWNKGQGEGPQHF
TRBV5-6,TRBJ1-2,NA,TRBD1,TGTGCCAGCAGCTATTATGACAGGGGTATAGGTTACACCTTC,CASSYYDRGIGYTF
TRBV29-1,TRBJ1-5,NA,TRBD1,TGCAGCGTTGACTTGGGACAGGGCAATCAGCCCCAGCATTTT,CSVDLGQGNQPQHF
TRBV5-6,TRBJ2-4,NA,NA,TGTGCCAGCAGAGTTCTGGACAAAAACATTCAGTACTTC,CASRVLDKNIQYF
TRBV30,TRBJ1-2,once,NA,TGTGCCTGGAGTGTAAACGATAACTATGGCTACACCTTC,CAWSVNDNYGYTF
TRBV30,TRBJ1-3,NA,NA,TGTGCCTGGGGAGGGACGAAAGACACCATATATTTT,CAWGGTKDTIYF
TRBV5-4,TRBJ2-1,NA,NA,TGTGCCAGCAGCCCGTGGGGGGGACACGGAGGGTCTGAGCAGTTCTTC,CASSPWGGHGGSEQFF
TRBV5-1,TRBJ2-7,NA,NA,TGCGCCAGCAGCTTGGTGGTCACGGACAGCGAGCAGTACTTC,CASSLVVTDSEQYF
TRBV29-1,TRBJ2-6,NA,NA,TGCAGCGCCTCGGCAAGAAGGATCGGCTCTGGGGCCAACGTCCTGACTTTC,CSASARRIGSGANVLTF
TRBV15,TRBJ2-7,NA,TRBD1,TGTGCCACCAACGTCGGACAGGGAAGCGAGCAGTACTTC,CATNVGQGSEQYF
TRBV6-5,TRBJ1-2,NA,NA,TGTGCCAGCAGTTACCATGGGAGGCAGAATGGTGGCTACACCTTC,CASSYHGRQNGGYTF
TRBV29-1,TRBJ2-1,few,NA,TGCAGCGTTGAGACAAATAAGGGGAATGAGCAGTTCTTC,CSVETNKGNEQFF
TRBV7-2,TRBJ1-5,NA,NA,TGTGCCAGCAGCTTAGGGCGGGTCAATCAGCCCCAGCATTTT,CASSLGRVNQPQHF
TRBV27,TRBJ1-6,NA,NA,TGTGCCAGCAGTCTATGGACAGAGGGTGAATCACCCCTCCACTTT,CASSLWTEGESPLHF
TRBV4-2,TRBJ2-3,NA,TRBD1,TGTGCCAGCAGCCAGACGACAGGGGGGGTCTCAGATACGCAGTATTTT,CASSQTTGGVSDTQYF
TRBV4-2,TRBJ2-7,once,NA,TGTGCCAGCAGCCAAGATGGACAGACAGGCGGCCACGAGCAGTACTTC,CASSQDGQTGGHEQYF
TRBV29-1,TRBJ2-6,NA,NA,TGCAGCAGTTTAACCGATGGGGCCAACGTCCTGACTTTC,CSSLTDGANVLTF
TRBV30,TRBJ2-1,few,NA,TGTGCCTGGAGTCCGGGGGGCCATGAGCAGTTCTTC,CAWSPGGHEQFF
TRBV27,TRBJ2-5,few,NA,TGTGCCAGCAGTTTATATGGTAGGGGGGGCCGTGGAGAGACCCAGTACTTC,CASSLYGRGGRGETQYF
TRBV7-2,TRBJ2-5,NA,TRBD2,TGTGCCAGCAGCTTAAGACTAGCGGGACTCGGGGAGACCCAGTACTTC,CASSLRLAGLGETQYF
TRBV30,TRBJ2-3,NA,TRBD2,TGTGCCGTAGCCCTAGCGGGGGCCAGCACAGATACGCAGTATTTT,CAVALAGASTDTQYF
TRBV30,TRBJ2-1,NA,NA,TGTGCCTGGAGTGTCACCGACAATGAGCAGTTCTTC,CAWSVTDNEQFF
TRBV25-1,TRBJ2-1,once,NA,TGTGCCAGCAGTGGGTGGGGGGAGAATGAGCAGTTCTTC,CASSGWGENEQFF
TRBV7-9,TRBJ2-5,NA,NA,TGTGCCAGCAGCTTTGGAAGGGAGACCCAGTACTTC,CASSFGRETQYF
TRBV5-4,TRBJ1-1,NA,TRBD1,TGTGCCAGCAGAGAGACAGGGGGCCTGAACACTGAAGCTTTCTTT,CASRETGGLNTEAFF
TRBV9,TRBJ1-3,NA,NA,TGTGCCAGCAGCGTCCTGGGGCTCTCTGGAAACACCATATATTTT,CASSVLGLSGNTIYF